The clone carrying this T cell receptor beta chain was seen a few times. The sample is drawn from a study of T cells in Graves' hyperthyroidism and ophthalmopathy. V was clipped by 3 bases and J by 4 bases, with 13 bases between them. The germline V gene encodes CDR1 KGHSH and CDR2 LQKENI. The CDR3 has 15 amino acids. RNA transcripts yielded amplified TCR beta CDR3 regions. In the first-round RT-PCR of the TCR CDR3, the HTBI primer set was used. TCRdb reanalysed the multiplex PCR reads using MiXCR and keeps one entry per CDR3 protein. In the table there are a few hundred thousand distinct CDR3 sequences, around a sixth of which are singletons.

The chain joins TRBV18 to TRBJ1-5; a possible D gene is TRBD1 (5 bases). The sequenced material came from blood. This clonotype was obtained from a woman aged 40 to 50 with Graves' ophthalmopathy. The DNA for the CDR3 is TGTGCCAGCTCACCCGCTGCGGGGGTGAATCAGCCCCAGCATTTT. It yields the protein CASSPAAGVNQPQHF.